Each of the 18 T cell receptor beta chains below was sequenced from the same sample in a study of cytomegalovirus exposure and HLA in healthy donors (dated by TCRdb to about 2017). The receptor library was made with the immunoSEQ multiplex PCR assay. The multiplex PCR relied on a mix of 60 forward primers for TCR Vbeta segments and 13 reverse primers for TCR Jbeta segments. This immuneACCESS table, as held by TCRdb, lists in-frame sequences with V and J called but not all clones. Of the missing ones, under half trace to an unresolved V gene in checked studies; the others have no known cause. This sample lists over 95,000 clones; 60% to 80% were detected once. 2% to 2.5% of the sample is held by the ten biggest clonotypes. The source material was PBMCs. Receptors originate from a human donor in good health.

This clone appeared once. V and J are TRBV25-1 and TRBJ1-2; a weak D match, TRBD1 (5 bases). V was cut by 8 bases and J by 7 bases, with 11 bases left in between. The CDR3 runs 11 residues. Germline assignment: CDR1 MGHDK and CDR2 SYGVNS. The CDR3 DNA follows: TGTGCCAGCGCATTTCAGGGTGGCTACACCTTC. It is translated as CASAFQGGYTF.

Points on this clone: A junction end diverges from the germline sequence, so it may reflect a read error. The chain combines TRBV27 with TRBJ1-2; D is possibly TRBD1 (6 bases). The germline V gene encodes CDR1 MNHEY and CDR2 SMNVEV (reference sequence). The CDR3 runs to 16 residues. Here the CDR3 DNA reads TGTGCCAGCAGTTTTCACCCTCAGGGGCTCCTATATGGCTACCCCTTC. Its protein is CASSFHPQGLLYGYPF.

The rearrangement uses TRBV6-5 and TRBJ1-5; D gene uncertain. CDR3 length: 14 residues. The germline V gene encodes CDR1 MNHEY and CDR2 SVGAGI. Trimming pared 6 bases from V and 4 bases from J, leaving 13 bases between. CDR3 DNA: TGTGCCAGCAGCCCGGACTCCGGGAATCAGCCCCAGCATTTT. This sequence encodes CASSPDSGNQPQHF.

This clone appeared once. This chain joins TRBV5-6 and TRBJ2-1; 9 bases match TRBD2. V trimming: 7 bases; J trimming: 2 bases; junction bases outside the gene matches: 7. CDR1 SGHDT and CDR2 YYEEEE come from the germline V gene. The CDR3 is made up of 15 amino acids. The CDR3 DNA reads TGTGCCAGCTTGTTAGCGGGGGTCACCTACAATGAGCAGTTCTTC. Amino acids: CASLLAGVTYNEQFF.

V is TRBV7-3 and J is TRBJ2-5; tentatively, D is TRBD2 (6 bases). Germline V CDR1 and CDR2: SGHTA, FQGTGA. This CDR3 is 13 amino acids long. V was clipped by 5 bases and J by 1 base, with 8 bases between them. The CDR3 DNA sequence: TGTGCCAGCAGCCAGGGACTCCAAGAGACCCAGTACTTC. Translation gives CASSQGLQETQYF.

With regard to this clone: One end of the junction varies from germline; a read error may be responsible. The chain couples TRBV25-1 to TRBJ1-5, with D possibly being TRBD1 (6 bases). This CDR3 region has 14 residues. In germline, CDR1 is MGHDK, CDR2 SYGVNS. The CDR3 DNA sequence: TGTGCCGGCAGCCTGCCCGACAGGAATCAGCCCCAGCATTTT. Translation gives CAGSLPDRNQPQHF.

V is TRBV7-3 and J is TRBJ2-5, with D possibly being TRBD1 (6 bases). In germline, CDR1 is SGHTA, CDR2 FQGTGA. V lost 5 bases and J lost 1, with 11 bases in between. There are 14 residues in the CDR3. CDR3 protein: CASSPTGFQETQYF. In nucleotides, the CDR3 is TGTGCCAGCAGCCCAACAGGGTTCCAAGAGACCCAGTACTTC.

The chain uses TRBV28 and TRBJ1-1, with D unclear. The CDR3 totals 14 residues. V lost 2 bases, J lost 0 bases, and 7 bases lay in between. Germline V gives CDR1 MDHEN, CDR2 SYDVKM. The CDR3 reads CASSLHIMNTEAFF. CDR3 DNA sequence: TGTGCCAGCAGTTTACACATCATGAACACTGAAGCTTTCTTT.

The chain recombines TRBV7-2 with TRBJ2-1; tentative D call: TRBD2 (6 bases). Germline CDR1 and CDR2: SGHTA and FQGNSA. V dropped 5 bases and J dropped 5 bases, with 13 bases sitting between them. The CDR3 totals 14 residues. The CDR3 DNA is TGTGCCAGCAGCCCCGGGACTCTAGACAATGAGCAGTTCTTC. Translated: CASSPGTLDNEQFF.

The chain is built from TRBV29-1 and TRBJ1-1; 8 nucleotides align to TRBD1. The CDR3 runs 16 residues. V gave up 5 bases and J gave up 4 bases; unmatched junction bases: 15. The germline V gene has CDR1 SQVTM and CDR2 ANQGSEA. This CDR3 reads CSVFGQGSMRGTEAFF. For the CDR3, the DNA is TGCAGCGTTTTTGGACAGGGATCCATGCGGGGCACTGAAGCTTTCTTT.

This chain connects TRBV29-1 to TRBJ2-7, with D possibly matching TRBD2 (5 bases). The V end lost 7 bases, the J end lost 2 bases, and 15 bases lay between the germline ends. This CDR3 comprises 13 residues. From germline, CDR1 is SQVTM and CDR2 ANQGSEA. CDR3 region: CSASGLGAYEQYF. The CDR3 DNA sequence: TGCAGCGCGTCCGGACTCGGGGCCTACGAGCAGTACTTC.

This clone was counted a few times. The rearrangement uses TRBV7-2 and TRBJ2-3, with 13 bases lining up with TRBD2. The CDR3 is 19 amino acids. Germline CDR1 reads SGHTA; CDR2 reads FQGNSA. The V gene end was trimmed by 2 bases and the J gene end by 6 bases; junction bases not matched to a gene: 14. CDR3 in amino acids: CASSLLGLAGIPSMDTQYF. The CDR3 DNA follows: TGTGCCAGCAGCTTACTGGGACTAGCGGGAATCCCATCTATGGATACGCAGTATTTT.

The J gene is TRBJ1-1, the V gene TRBV4-3; no definite D call. CDR3 length: 15 amino acids. V lost 4 bases, J lost 0 bases, and 12 bases lay in between. Germline CDR1 reads LGHNA; CDR2 reads YSLEER. The CDR3 sequence: CASSPGNSMNTEAFF. The CDR3 bases are TGCGCCAGCAGCCCCGGCAACAGCATGAACACTGAAGCTTTCTTT.

The V call is TRBV7-9, the J call TRBJ1-4; TRBD1 aligns across 8 bases. This CDR3 is built from 15 residues. In germline, CDR1 is SEHNR, CDR2 FQNEAQ (reference sequence). V trimming: 0 bases; J trimming: 8 bases; junction bases outside the gene matches: 5. CDR3 DNA sequence: TGTGCCAGCAGCTTAGCAGCAGGGGGCAAAGAAAAACTGTTTTTT. This gives the protein CASSLAAGGKEKLFF.

V is TRBV2 and J is TRBJ1-2; D is undetermined. The germline V gene has CDR1 SNHLY and CDR2 FYNNEI. This CDR3 is 12 amino acids long. V was shortened by 8 bases and J by 4 bases, with 11 bases between the two germline ends. The CDR3 protein is CASRPLIYGYTF. The DNA for the CDR3 is TGTGCCAGCCGTCCCCTTATCTATGGCTACACCTTC.

This clone was picked up a small number of times. The chain couples TRBV7-2 to TRBJ1-1; tentatively, D is TRBD1 (5 bases). Trimming took off 5 bases at V and 1 base at J, with 14 bases between the two ends. This CDR3 contains 15 residues. From germline, CDR1 is SGHTA and CDR2 FQGNSA. The CDR3 here is CASSRTRGWNTEAFF. DNA for the CDR3: TGTGCCAGCAGCAGAACTCGGGGGTGGAACACTGAAGCTTTCTTT.

The chain uses TRBV6-1 and TRBJ2-1; D may be TRBD2 (5 bases). The CDR3 is 14 residues long. The germline CDR1 and CDR2 sequences are MNHNS and SASEGT. Deletions cut 4 bases from V and 7 bases from J, with 14 bases between. CDR3 nucleotide sequence: TGTGCCAGCAGTGGCTTCCACGAGCGGAATGAGCAGTTCTTC. As protein: CASSGFHERNEQFF.

The chain couples TRBV15 to TRBJ2-2; D remains ambiguous. This CDR3 region has 13 residues. Germline V CDR1 and CDR2: LNHNV, YYDKDF (reference sequence). The V gene lost 1 base and the J gene lost 6 bases, with 6 bases spanning the gap. CDR3 amino acids: CATSRGVSGELFF. The DNA of the CDR3 is TGTGCCACCAGCAGAGGAGTATCCGGGGAGCTGTTTTTT.